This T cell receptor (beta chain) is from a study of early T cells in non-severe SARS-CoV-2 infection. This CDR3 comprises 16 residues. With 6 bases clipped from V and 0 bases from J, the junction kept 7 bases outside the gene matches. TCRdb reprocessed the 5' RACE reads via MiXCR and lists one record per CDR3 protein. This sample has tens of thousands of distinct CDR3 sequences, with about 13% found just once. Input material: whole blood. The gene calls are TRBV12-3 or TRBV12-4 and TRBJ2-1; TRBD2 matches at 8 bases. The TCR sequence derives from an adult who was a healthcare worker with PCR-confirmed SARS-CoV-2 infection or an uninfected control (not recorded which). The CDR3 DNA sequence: TGTGCCAGCAGGTCAGCGGGAGATAGCTCCTACAATGAGCAGTTCTTC. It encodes CASRSAGDSSYNEQFF.